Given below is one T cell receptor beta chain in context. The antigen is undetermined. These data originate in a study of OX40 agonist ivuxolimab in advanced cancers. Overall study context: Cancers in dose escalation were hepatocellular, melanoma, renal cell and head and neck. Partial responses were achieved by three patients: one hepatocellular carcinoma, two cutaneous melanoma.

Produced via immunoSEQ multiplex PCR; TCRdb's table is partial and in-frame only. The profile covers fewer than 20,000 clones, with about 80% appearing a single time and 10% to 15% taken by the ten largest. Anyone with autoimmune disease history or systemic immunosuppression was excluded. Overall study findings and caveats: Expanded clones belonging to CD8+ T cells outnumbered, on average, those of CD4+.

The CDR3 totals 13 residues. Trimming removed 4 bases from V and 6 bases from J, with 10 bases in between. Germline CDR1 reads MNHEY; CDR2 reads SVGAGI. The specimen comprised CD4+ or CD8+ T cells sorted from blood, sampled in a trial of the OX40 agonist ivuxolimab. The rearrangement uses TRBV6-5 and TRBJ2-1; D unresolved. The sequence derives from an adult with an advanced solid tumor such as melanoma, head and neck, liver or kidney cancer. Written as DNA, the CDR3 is TGTGCCAGCAGTTTACCGGGCCGCAATGAGCAGTTCTTC. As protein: CASSLPGRNEQFF.